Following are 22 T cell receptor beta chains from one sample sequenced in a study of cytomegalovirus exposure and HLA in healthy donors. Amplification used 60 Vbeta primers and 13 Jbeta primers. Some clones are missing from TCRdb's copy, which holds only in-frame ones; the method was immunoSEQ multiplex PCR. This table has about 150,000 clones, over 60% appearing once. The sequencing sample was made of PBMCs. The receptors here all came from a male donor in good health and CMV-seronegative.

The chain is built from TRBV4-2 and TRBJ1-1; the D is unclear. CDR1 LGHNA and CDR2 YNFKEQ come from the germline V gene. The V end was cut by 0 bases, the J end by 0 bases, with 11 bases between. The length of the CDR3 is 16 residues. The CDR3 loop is CASSQDSGGLNTEAFF. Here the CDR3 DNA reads TGTGCCAGCAGCCAAGATAGCGGAGGGCTGAACACTGAAGCTTTCTTT.

The chain's CDR3 is CASSKSTITDTQYF. CDR3 bases: TGTGCCAGCAGCAAGTCGACTATCACAGATACGCAGTATTTT. V usage is TRBV5-4 and J usage is TRBJ2-3, with D possibly being TRBD2 (5 bases). Germline CDR1 is SGHNT and CDR2 is YYREEE (reference sequence). The CDR3 is made up of 14 amino acids. Trimming shortened V by 4 bases and J by 2 bases, and 11 bases separated the two germline ends.

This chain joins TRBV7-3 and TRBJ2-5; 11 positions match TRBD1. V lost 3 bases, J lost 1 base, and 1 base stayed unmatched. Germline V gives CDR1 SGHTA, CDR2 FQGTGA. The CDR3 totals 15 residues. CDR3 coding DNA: TGTGCCAGCAGCTTTGGGACAGGGGGCCAAGAGACCCAGTACTTC. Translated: CASSFGTGGQETQYF. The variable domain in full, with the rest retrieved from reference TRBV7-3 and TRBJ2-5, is GAGVSQTPSNKVTEKGKYVELRCDPISGHTALYWYRQSLGQGPEFLIYFQGTGAADDSGLPNDRFFAVRPEGSVSTLKIQRTERGDSAVYLCASSFGTGGQETQYFGPGTRLLVL.

The CDR3 DNA sequence: TGTGCCAGCAGCTTCAGAAAGTTCGCCGGGGAGCTGTTTTTT. It yields the protein CASSFRKFAGELFF. V usage is TRBV6-1 and J usage is TRBJ2-2; D remains ambiguous. Looked up from germline, CDR1 is MNHNS and CDR2 is SASEGT. V was shortened by 6 bases and J by 6 bases, with 14 bases between the two germline ends. The CDR3 length is 14 residues.

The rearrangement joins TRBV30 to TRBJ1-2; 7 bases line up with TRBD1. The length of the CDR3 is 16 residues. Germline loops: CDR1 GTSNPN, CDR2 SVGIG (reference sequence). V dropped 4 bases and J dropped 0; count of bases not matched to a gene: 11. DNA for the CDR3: TGTGCCTGGAAACTACAGGGGACCACAGCTAACTATGGCTACACCTTC. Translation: CAWKLQGTTANYGYTF.

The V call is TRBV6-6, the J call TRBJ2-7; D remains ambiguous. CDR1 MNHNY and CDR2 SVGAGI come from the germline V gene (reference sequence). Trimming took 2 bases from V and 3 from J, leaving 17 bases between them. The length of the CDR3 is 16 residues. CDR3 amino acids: CASSYPPLTASYEQYF. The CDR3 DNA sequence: TGTGCCAGCAGTTACCCCCCCTTGACTGCCAGCTACGAGCAGTACTTC.

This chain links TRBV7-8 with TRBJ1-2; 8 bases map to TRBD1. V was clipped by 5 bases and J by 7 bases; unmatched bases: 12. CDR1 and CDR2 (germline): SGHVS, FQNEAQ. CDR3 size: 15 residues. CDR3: CASSEILGQGSGYTF. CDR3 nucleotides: TGTGCCAGCAGCGAAATCCTAGGACAGGGAAGTGGCTACACCTTC.

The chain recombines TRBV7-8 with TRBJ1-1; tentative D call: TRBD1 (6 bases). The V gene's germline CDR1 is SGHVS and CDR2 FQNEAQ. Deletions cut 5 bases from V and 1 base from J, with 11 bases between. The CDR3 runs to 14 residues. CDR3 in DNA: TGTGCCAGCAGCCCGAGGGACACGAACACTGAAGCTTTCTTT. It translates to CASSPRDTNTEAFF.

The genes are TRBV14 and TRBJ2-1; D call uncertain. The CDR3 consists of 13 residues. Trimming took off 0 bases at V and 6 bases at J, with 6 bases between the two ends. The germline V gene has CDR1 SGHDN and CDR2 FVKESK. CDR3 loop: CASSQDRGNEQFF. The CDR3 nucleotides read TGTGCCAGCAGCCAAGATCGAGGCAATGAGCAGTTCTTC.

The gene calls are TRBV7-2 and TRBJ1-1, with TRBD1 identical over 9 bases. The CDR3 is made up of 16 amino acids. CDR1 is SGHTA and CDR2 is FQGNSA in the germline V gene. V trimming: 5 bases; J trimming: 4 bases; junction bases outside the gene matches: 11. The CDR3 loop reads CASSPNRQGVSTEAFF. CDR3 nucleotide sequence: TGTGCCAGCAGCCCAAATAGACAGGGGGTTAGCACTGAAGCTTTCTTT.

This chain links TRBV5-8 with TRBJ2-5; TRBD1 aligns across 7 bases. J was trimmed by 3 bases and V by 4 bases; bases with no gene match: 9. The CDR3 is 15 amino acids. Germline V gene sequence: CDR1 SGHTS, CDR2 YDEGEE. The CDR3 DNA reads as TGTGCCAGCAGCCCCGGGCGACAGGGAAAAGAGACCCAGTACTTC. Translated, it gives CASSPGRQGKETQYF.

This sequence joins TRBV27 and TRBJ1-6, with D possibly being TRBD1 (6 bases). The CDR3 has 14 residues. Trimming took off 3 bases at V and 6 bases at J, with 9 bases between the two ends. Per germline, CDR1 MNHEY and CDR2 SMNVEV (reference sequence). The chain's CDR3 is CASSFIRGNSPLHF. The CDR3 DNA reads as TGTGCCAGCAGTTTCATCAGGGGTAATTCACCCCTCCACTTT.

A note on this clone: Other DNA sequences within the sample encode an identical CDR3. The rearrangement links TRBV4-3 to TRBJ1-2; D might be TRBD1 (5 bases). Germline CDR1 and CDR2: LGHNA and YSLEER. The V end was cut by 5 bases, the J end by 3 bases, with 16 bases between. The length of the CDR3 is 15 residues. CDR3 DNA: TGCGCCAGCAGCGAGGAGGGGCTTCCTGACTATGGCTACACCTTC. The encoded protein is CASSEEGLPDYGYTF.

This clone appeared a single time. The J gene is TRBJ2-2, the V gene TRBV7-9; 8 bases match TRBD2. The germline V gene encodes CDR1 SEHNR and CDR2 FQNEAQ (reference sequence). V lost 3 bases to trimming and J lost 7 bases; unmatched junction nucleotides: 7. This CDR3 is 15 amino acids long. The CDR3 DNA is TGTGCCAGCAGCTTGACTAGCGTAACAGTCGGGGAGCTGTTTTTT. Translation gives CASSLTSVTVGELFF.

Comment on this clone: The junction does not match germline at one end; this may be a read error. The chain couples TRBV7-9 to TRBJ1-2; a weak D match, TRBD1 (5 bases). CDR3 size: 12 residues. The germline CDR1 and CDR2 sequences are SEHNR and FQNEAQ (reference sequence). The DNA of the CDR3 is TGTTCCAGCAGCTCACGGGATGGGGGGAACACCTTC. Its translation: CSSSSRDGGNTF.

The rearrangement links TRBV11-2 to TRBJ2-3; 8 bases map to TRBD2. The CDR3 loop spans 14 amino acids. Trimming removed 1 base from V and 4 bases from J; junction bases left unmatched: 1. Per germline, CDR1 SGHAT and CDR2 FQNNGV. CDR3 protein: CASSLAGGPDTQYF. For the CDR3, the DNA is TGTGCCAGCAGCTTAGCGGGAGGGCCAGATACGCAGTATTTT.

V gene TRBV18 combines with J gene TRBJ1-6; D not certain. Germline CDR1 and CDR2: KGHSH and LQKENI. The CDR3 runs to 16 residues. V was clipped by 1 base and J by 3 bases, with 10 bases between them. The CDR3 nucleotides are TGTGCCAGCTCACCACGACAAGTGATCTATAATTCACCCCTCCACTTT. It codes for CASSPRQVIYNSPLHF.

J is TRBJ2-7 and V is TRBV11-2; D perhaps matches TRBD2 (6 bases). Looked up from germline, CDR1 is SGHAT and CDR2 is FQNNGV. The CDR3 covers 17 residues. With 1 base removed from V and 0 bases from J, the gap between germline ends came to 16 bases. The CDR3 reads CASSLGFGTSSSYEQYF. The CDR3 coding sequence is TGTGCCAGCAGCTTAGGGTTCGGGACTTCGAGCTCCTACGAGCAGTACTTC.

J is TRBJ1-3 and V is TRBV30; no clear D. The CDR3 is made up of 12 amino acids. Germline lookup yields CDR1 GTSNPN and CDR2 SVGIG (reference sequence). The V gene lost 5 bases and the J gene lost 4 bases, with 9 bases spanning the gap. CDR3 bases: TGTGCCTGGGCCCCGGTCGGAAACACCATATATTTT. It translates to CAWAPVGNTIYF.

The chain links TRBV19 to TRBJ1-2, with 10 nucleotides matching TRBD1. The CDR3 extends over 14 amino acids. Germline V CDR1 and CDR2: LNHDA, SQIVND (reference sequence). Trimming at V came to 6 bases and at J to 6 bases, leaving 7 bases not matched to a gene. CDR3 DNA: TGTGCCAGTAGGGAGGTGGGGACAGGGGATGGCTACACCTTC. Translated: CASREVGTGDGYTF.

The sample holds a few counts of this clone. As DNA, the CDR3 is TGTGCCAGCAGCCCTCCGCCGGCAGGGCCAACAGATACGCAGTATTTT. This sequence encodes CASSPPPAGPTDTQYF. V is TRBV5-4 and J is TRBJ2-3, with D possibly TRBD1 on 5 matching bases. This CDR3 spans 16 amino acids. V was clipped by 4 bases and J by 3 bases, with 18 bases between them. Germline CDR1 SGHNT, CDR2 YYREEE (reference sequence).

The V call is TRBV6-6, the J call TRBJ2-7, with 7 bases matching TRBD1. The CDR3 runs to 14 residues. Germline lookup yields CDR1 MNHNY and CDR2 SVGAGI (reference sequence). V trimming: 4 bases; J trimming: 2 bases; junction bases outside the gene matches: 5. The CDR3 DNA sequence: TGTGCCAGCAGTTTAGGGGGCTCTCCCTACGAGCAGTACTTC. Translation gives CASSLGGSPYEQYF.